Below, 29 T cell receptor beta chains from the same sample are listed, as sequenced in a study of cytomegalovirus exposure and HLA in healthy donors. 60 Vbeta and 13 Jbeta primers were used in PCR. Profiled with immunoSEQ multiplex PCR; TCRdb holds only in-frame clones, not every one. This sample has 120,000 to 150,000 clones; 80% to 85% occur once, and the top ten carry under 3%. Sequenced sample: PBMCs. The receptor set was obtained from a woman in her 30s in good health and CMV-seronegative.

The rearrangement links TRBV15 to TRBJ2-2; no reliable D call. Germline CDR1 and CDR2: LNHNV and YYDKDF (reference sequence). The CDR3 sequence is 14 residues long. Between the trimmed V and J ends, which lost 1 base and 4 bases, there was a span of 7 bases. CDR3 protein: CATSRGVATGELFF. The CDR3 DNA reads TGTGCCACCAGCAGAGGAGTTGCCACCGGGGAGCTGTTTTTT.

The chain recombines TRBV5-1 with TRBJ2-3, with 7 bases matching TRBD2. V dropped 4 bases and J dropped 4; count of bases not matched to a gene: 6. Germline CDR1 SGHRS, CDR2 YFSETQ. This CDR3 is built from 14 residues. The CDR3 coding sequence is TGCGCCAGCAGCCCGGGGGGTAGTTCAGATACGCAGTATTTT. Its protein product is CASSPGGSSDTQYF.

The V and J genes are TRBV5-4 and TRBJ2-1, with D tentatively TRBD2 (7 bases). The germline gives CDR1 SGHNT, CDR2 YYREEE (reference sequence). V was pared by 0 bases and J by 2 bases, with 12 bases between. The CDR3 sequence is 16 residues long. The CDR3 coding sequence is TGTGCCAGCAGCTTGGTGGTGGGGGGGCCCTACAATGAGCAGTTCTTC. This translates into CASSLVVGGPYNEQFF.

The chain combines TRBV6-1 with TRBJ1-2; 8 bases are a match to TRBD1. The CDR3 has 13 amino acids. Germline V CDR1 and CDR2: MNHNS, SASEGT. V shed 5 bases and J 5 bases; nucleotides not matched to a gene: 4. CDR3 sequence (DNA): TGTGCCAGCAGTCTACAGGGGGAGTATGGCTACACCTTC. Translating it yields CASSLQGEYGYTF.

V is TRBV27 and J is TRBJ2-7; D unresolved. The germline gives CDR1 MNHEY, CDR2 SMNVEV (reference sequence). V was shortened by 0 bases and J by 2 bases, with 11 bases between the two germline ends. The length of the CDR3 is 15 residues. CDR3 bases: TGTGCCAGCAGTTTATCGCAAGTACACCCCTACGAGCAGTACTTC. This translates into CASSLSQVHPYEQYF.

The chain couples TRBV30 to TRBJ2-7, with a weak D call TRBD2 (6 bases). CDR3 length: 14 amino acids. The ends were cut back, 1 base at V and 3 bases at J, with 13 bases in the middle. Germline V CDR1 and CDR2: GTSNPN, SVGIG (reference sequence). The chain's CDR3 is CAWSGGVLHYEQYF. DNA for the CDR3: TGTGCCTGGAGTGGCGGGGTCCTCCACTACGAGCAGTACTTC.

This rearrangement joins TRBV6-1 to TRBJ1-1; D gene ambiguous. CDR1 and CDR2 from the germline V gene are MNHNS and SASEGT. This CDR3 has 16 amino acids. V shed 2 bases and J shed 0 bases, with 13 bases lying between them. The CDR3 DNA follows: TGTGCCAGCAGTGAAAGCACTCTAATTGTGAACACTGAAGCTTTCTTT. Its protein is CASSESTLIVNTEAFF.

This sequence joins TRBV2 and TRBJ2-5, with a weak D call TRBD2 (6 bases). Per the germline V gene, CDR1 is SNHLY and CDR2 is FYNNEI. This CDR3 contains 12 residues. Trimming shortened V by 10 bases and J by 2 bases, and 11 bases separated the two germline ends. The CDR3 is CATSSVQETQYF. CDR3 sequence (DNA): TGTGCCACCTCTAGCGTACAAGAGACCCAGTACTTC.

The chain joins TRBV7-2 to TRBJ1-2; 10 nucleotides line up with TRBD1. Unmatched junction bases numbered 12, after V lost 5 bases and J lost 6 bases. The CDR3 totals 16 residues. Germline values: CDR1 SGHTA, CDR2 FQGNSA. CDR3 sequence: CASSPHQAGQGNGYTF. The CDR3 DNA reads as TGTGCCAGCAGCCCCCACCAGGCGGGACAGGGGAATGGCTACACCTTC.

The V call is TRBV14, the J call TRBJ2-3; D gene uncertain. This CDR3 spans 14 amino acids. Trimming stripped 4 bases from V and 0 bases from J, with 8 bases between. Germline V lookup: CDR1 SGHDN, CDR2 FVKESK. This CDR3 reads CASSRGLSTDTQYF. The CDR3 coding sequence is TGTGCCAGCAGCCGAGGCCTCAGCACAGATACGCAGTATTTT.

The V call is TRBV19, the J call TRBJ1-1; D gene unclear. The CDR3 loop spans 14 amino acids. The V end was cut by 3 bases, the J end by 3 bases, with 11 bases between. From germline, CDR1 is LNHDA and CDR2 SQIVND (reference sequence). CDR3 loop: CASSMAADYTEAFF. DNA of the CDR3: TGTGCCAGTAGTATGGCCGCCGACTACACTGAAGCTTTCTTT. Combining the CDR3 with reference TRBV19 and TRBJ1-1 gives the whole variable domain DGGITQSPKYLFRKEGQNVTLSCEQNLNHDAMYWYRQDPGQGLRLIYYSQIVNDFQKGDIAEGYSVSREKKESFPLTVTSAQKNPTAFYLCASSMAADYTEAFFGQGTRLTVV.

This rearrangement joins TRBV27 to TRBJ1-5; possible D gene TRBD1, 5 bases. Germline CDR1 is MNHEY and CDR2 is SMNVEV (reference sequence). V dropped 8 bases and J dropped 7 bases, with 18 bases sitting between them. This CDR3 comprises 14 residues. The CDR3 coding sequence is TGTGCCAGCGCCTTATCTAGGGGCGGACAGCCCCAGCATTTT. Translating it yields CASALSRGGQPQHF.

The chain links TRBV30 to TRBJ2-1; D remains unclear. The CDR3 extends over 15 amino acids. The V end lost 0 bases, the J end lost 8 bases, and 17 bases lay between the germline ends. Looked up from germline, CDR1 is GTSNPN and CDR2 is SVGIG (reference sequence). The CDR3 region is CAWSVRGRITDEQFF. The CDR3 DNA follows: TGTGCCTGGAGTGTAAGAGGTCGCATCACTGATGAGCAGTTCTTC.

This chain uses TRBV18 with TRBJ1-4; no firm D call. The V end was cut by 8 bases, the J end by 1 base, with 11 bases between. The CDR3 covers 14 residues. The germline CDR1 and CDR2 sequences are KGHSH and LQKENI. CDR3 nucleotides: TGTGCCAGCGCGAGGCGGGGAACTAATGAAAAACTGTTTTTT. It encodes CASARRGTNEKLFF.

The V and J genes are TRBV5-1 and TRBJ2-5, with 11 bases matching TRBD2. Germline assignment: CDR1 SGHRS and CDR2 YFSETQ. V shed 2 bases, J shed 4 bases, and the junction held 4 bases outside the gene matches. This CDR3 has 15 amino acids. Written as DNA, the CDR3 is TGCGCCAGCAGCTTTGTTACTAGCGGGAGAGAGACCCAGTACTTC. Protein sequence: CASSFVTSGRETQYF. Using reference TRBV5-1 and TRBJ2-5 for the parts outside the CDR3, the full variable domain is KAGVTQTPRYLIKTRGQQVTLSCSPISGHRSVSWYQQTPGQGLQFLFEYFSETQRNKGNFPGRFSGRQFSNSRSEMNVSTLELGDSALYLCASSFVTSGRETQYFGPGTRLLVL.

The J gene is TRBJ1-4, the V gene TRBV25-1, with D possibly matching TRBD1 (6 bases). CDR1 and CDR2 (germline): MGHDK, SYGVNS. Trimming took off 3 bases at V and 0 bases at J, with 11 bases between the two ends. This CDR3 spans 16 amino acids. CDR3 in DNA: TGTGCCAGCAGTGACACCCGGACAGCAACTAATGAAAAACTGTTTTTT. This codes for CASSDTRTATNEKLFF.

This chain links TRBV28 with TRBJ2-7; TRBD1 agrees at 7 bases. Germline V gives CDR1 MDHEN, CDR2 SYDVKM. The CDR3 runs to 12 residues. The J segment lost 5 bases and the V segment lost 5 bases, leaving 3 bases of the junction unmatched. This CDR3 reads CASSLQGDEQYF. The CDR3 DNA reads as TGTGCCAGCAGTCTTCAGGGGGACGAGCAGTACTTC.

The chain links TRBV5-1 to TRBJ2-3; D is possibly TRBD2 (6 bases). V lost 4 bases and J 5 bases, leaving 11 bases between the germline ends. This CDR3 has 13 amino acids. Germline V gene sequence: CDR1 SGHRS, CDR2 YFSETQ. CDR3 amino acids: CASSQVGGDTQYF. The CDR3 DNA follows: TGCGCCAGCAGCCAGGTGGGGGGAGATACGCAGTATTTT.

The V and J genes are TRBV2 and TRBJ2-2, with D possibly TRBD1 on 6 matching bases. The CDR3 covers 14 residues. Germline values: CDR1 SNHLY, CDR2 FYNNEI. V was shortened by 3 bases and J by 6 bases, with 11 bases between the two germline ends. The CDR3 loop reads CASSDPRGAGELFF. CDR3 DNA sequence: TGTGCCAGCAGTGACCCCAGGGGAGCCGGGGAGCTGTTTTTT.

The chain is built from TRBV25-1 and TRBJ1-2; TRBD1 matches at 8 bases. This CDR3 is built from 17 residues. Germline values: CDR1 MGHDK, CDR2 SYGVNS. The V segment lost 2 bases and the J segment 0 bases; nucleotides outside the gene matches: 8. In DNA, the CDR3 is TGTGCCAGCAGTGAACAGACAGGGGTCCCTACTAACTATGGCTACACCTTC. Its protein is CASSEQTGVPTNYGYTF.

This clone was observed once. The gene calls are TRBV7-3 and TRBJ2-7; the D gene is possibly TRBD2 (5 bases). V was clipped by 5 bases and J by 7 bases, with 15 bases between them. The CDR3 has 13 amino acids. Germline assignment: CDR1 SGHTA and CDR2 FQGTGA. The CDR3 here is CASSPPGGGEQYF. In nucleotides, the CDR3 is TGTGCCAGCAGCCCACCCGGCGGCGGGGAGCAGTACTTC. Variable domain in full (rest from reference TRBV7-3 and TRBJ2-7): GAGVSQTPSNKVTEKGKYVELRCDPISGHTALYWYRQSLGQGPEFLIYFQGTGAADDSGLPNDRFFAVRPEGSVSTLKIQRTERGDSAVYLCASSPPGGGEQYFGPGTRLTVT.

J is TRBJ2-6 and V is TRBV11-2, with 9 bases lining up with TRBD1. V was clipped by 4 bases and J by 0 bases; unmatched bases: 4. Germline lookup yields CDR1 SGHAT and CDR2 FQNNGV. This CDR3 region has 17 residues. CDR3 sequence (DNA): TGTGCCAGCAGCTCCCGGGACAGGGCCTCTGGGGCCAACGTCCTGACTTTC. Encoded protein: CASSSRDRASGANVLTF.

This chain joins TRBV27 and TRBJ2-5, with TRBD1 identical over 7 bases. CDR3 length: 15 residues. V dropped 5 bases and J dropped 2; count of bases not matched to a gene: 8. Germline loops: CDR1 MNHEY, CDR2 SMNVEV (reference sequence). CDR3 sequence (DNA): TGTGCCAGCAGTCAGAGGACAGGCATTCAAGAGACCCAGTACTTC. It translates to CASSQRTGIQETQYF.

The J gene is TRBJ2-7, the V gene TRBV5-1; 13 bases are a match to TRBD2. The CDR3 spans 14 residues. The V segment lost 2 bases and the J segment 6 bases; nucleotides outside the gene matches: 2. Germline-derived CDR1 and CDR2 are SGHRS and YFSETQ. The CDR3 DNA reads TGCGCCAGCAGCTTCGGACTAGCGGGAGTCGAGCAGTACTTC. It encodes CASSFGLAGVEQYF.

This clone was observed a few times. V is TRBV7-9 and J is TRBJ1-2, with 7 bases fitting TRBD1. V trimming: 5 bases; J trimming: 5 bases; junction bases outside the gene matches: 5. CDR1 is SEHNR, CDR2 FQNEAQ, per germline (reference sequence). This CDR3 region has 13 residues. Here the CDR3 reads CASSRDRDYGYTF. In nucleotides, the CDR3 is TGTGCCAGCAGCCGGGACAGAGATTATGGCTACACCTTC.

The V and J genes are TRBV6-5 and TRBJ1-2; D unclear. CDR1 and CDR2 from the germline V gene are MNHEY and SVGAGI. Trimming pared 2 bases from V and 4 bases from J, leaving 11 bases between. The CDR3 is 14 residues long. DNA for the CDR3: TGTGCCAGCAGTTACGGCCCGGAGCCCTATGGCTACACCTTC. This translates into CASSYGPEPYGYTF.

This clone was counted a few times. J is TRBJ1-1 and V is TRBV4-1; D is unclear. The CDR3 runs 15 residues. Germline values: CDR1 MGHRA, CDR2 YSYEKL. Trimming left V 0 bases short and J 5 bases short, with 13 bases between. CDR3 coding DNA: TGCGCCAGCAGCCAAGATTGGGCAGGAGGAACTGAAGCTTTCTTT. Translation gives CASSQDWAGGTEAFF.

This chain links TRBV6-6 with TRBJ1-6; D gene uncertain. The CDR3 contains 15 residues. Germline V lookup: CDR1 MNHNY, CDR2 SVGAGI (reference sequence). V gave up 2 bases and J gave up 9 bases, with 14 bases separating them. CDR3 region: CASSYIQTTGSPLHF. CDR3 nucleotides: TGTGCCAGCAGTTACATCCAGACGACGGGTTCACCCCTCCACTTT.

The gene calls are TRBV27 and TRBJ2-7, with 9 bases identical to TRBD2. With 4 bases clipped from V and 1 base from J, the junction kept 5 bases outside the gene matches. CDR3 size: 15 residues. Germline V CDR1 and CDR2: MNHEY, SMNVEV (reference sequence). The CDR3, as DNA: TGTGCCAGCAGTTCCCGGCGGGAGGGGTCCTACGAGCAGTACTTC. It specifies CASSSRREGSYEQYF.